This T cell receptor beta chain came from a study of cytomegalovirus exposure and HLA in healthy donors. Broader study findings: Researchers reported from a later analysis that most CMV-associated TCR beta chains appeared HLA-restricted. The sole available immune exposure information was CMV serostatus. Per a later analysis, 15,000 to 20,000 TCR beta sequences showed association with HLA alleles at 0.05 false discovery rate.

The germline V and J ends were trimmed by 5 bases and 4 bases, with 13 bases remaining between them. This CDR3 has 13 residues. Per germline, CDR1 SQVTM and CDR2 ANQGSEA. PCR employed 60 Vbeta and 13 Jbeta primers. Authors' processing steps: In a later analysis, 80 million to 100 million unique TCR beta chains included roughly 11 million shared by two or more donors. TCRdb keeps only in-frame clones here, not all; method: immunoSEQ multiplex PCR. D and trimming were read from the DNA, whereas the V and J calls and clone size are those reported in that table. The table has about 140,000 clones, roughly 80% seen once. Points on this clone: Its specificity is unknown.

The sequence was obtained from a female donor in good health and CMV-seronegative. The sequencing input was PBMCs. The gene calls are TRBV29-1 and TRBJ2-3; TRBD2 is a possible D gene (6 bases). CDR3 sequence reads: CSVPGSPSDTQYF. CDR3 DNA sequence: TGCAGCGTTCCCGGGAGTCCCTCAGATACGCAGTATTTT.